The source of this TCR beta chain is a study of blood T cell repertoires in COVID-19. Study summary: Acute and convalescent COVID-19 samples came from the United States, Italy and Spain. Sources were T cells, B-cell-depleted T cells, or PBMCs; the material itself was cDNA or gDNA.

The CDR3 sequence is 14 residues long. V lost 4 bases to trimming and J lost 0 bases, with 8 bases between them. Germline V CDR1 and CDR2: WNHNN, SYGVQD (reference sequence). In the original workflow: Quantification of nucleated cells was approximated via reference gene primer amplification. The repertoire was sequenced with immunoSEQ multiplex PCR; TCRdb's copy has only in-frame clones and lacks some. The DNA was the basis for D and trimming; V, J and clone size are from that table. The sample lists over 150,000 clones; 60% to 85% were seen once. Sequencing used peripheral blood. The chain uses TRBV10-1 and TRBJ2-3; D ambiguous. The sequence derives from a man aged 55 to 70 with acute or convalescent COVID-19. The CDR3 bases are TGCGCCAGCAGTGGAACTTTTAGCACAGATACGCAGTATTTT. It specifies CASSGTFSTDTQYF.